These 8 T cell receptor beta chains were all obtained from the same sample, sequenced in a study of shared clonotypes between healthy human individuals. Assay: immunoSEQ multiplex PCR; the TCRdb copy retains only in-frame clones and omits some. The sample lists 1,500,000 or so clones, over 95% occurring once. Specimen: naive CD4+ T cells sorted from blood. Subset indicated: CD45RA+ positively selected. Receptors were obtained from a man aged 25-40 years in good health.

This clone is a singleton in its sample. V gene TRBV18 combines with J gene TRBJ1-1; D is unclear. CDR3 length: 14 amino acids. The V gene's germline CDR1 is KGHSH and CDR2 LQKENI. Trimming took 6 bases from V and 9 from J, leaving 20 bases between them. In DNA, the CDR3 is TGTGCCAGCTCGGCCCTCCGAGACGGCCTAAAAGCTTTCTTT. Residues: CASSALRDGLKAFF.

J is TRBJ1-5 and V is TRBV28, with 8 bases fitting TRBD1. After removal of 6 bases from V and 4 bases from J, the junction contained 5 bases not matched to a gene. This CDR3 contains 14 residues. Germline loops: CDR1 MDHEN, CDR2 SYDVKM. CDR3 in DNA: TGTGCCAGCAGCCAGACAGGGGTGAATCAGCCCCAGCATTTT. This gives the protein CASSQTGVNQPQHF.

The V gene is TRBV28, the J gene TRBJ2-1; D not resolved. Trimming removed 3 bases from V and 11 bases from J, with 8 bases in between. The CDR3 has 11 residues. CDR1 and CDR2 (germline): MDHEN, SYDVKM. This chain's CDR3 is CASSLTTKQFF. The CDR3 region has the DNA TGTGCCAGCAGTTTGACGACGAAGCAGTTCTTC.

The genes are TRBV29-1 and TRBJ2-1; D remains unclear. The CDR3 totals 13 residues. Trimming pared 4 bases from V and 10 bases from J, leaving 17 bases between. CDR1 and CDR2 from the germline V gene are SQVTM and ANQGSEA. The CDR3 DNA reads TGCAGCGTTGGTAAAGGCGGCTTCCCCGAGCAGTTCTTC. Translation: CSVGKGGFPEQFF.

J is TRBJ2-3 and V is TRBV5-4, with unresolved D. The germline V and J ends were trimmed by 4 bases and 3 bases, with 15 bases remaining between them. The CDR3 runs 15 residues. Germline lookup yields CDR1 SGHNT and CDR2 YYREEE (reference sequence). CDR3 DNA sequence: TGTGCCAGCAGCCCCGCTGGCCGTGGGACAGATACGCAGTATTTT. Amino acid sequence: CASSPAGRGTDTQYF. Complete variable domain (other parts from reference TRBV5-4 and TRBJ2-3): ETGVTQSPTHLIKTRGQQVTLRCSSQSGHNTVSWYQQALGQGPQFIFQYYREEENGRGNFPPRFSGLQFPNYSSELNVNALELDDSALYLCASSPAGRGTDTQYFGPGTRLTVL.

V is TRBV30 and J is TRBJ1-5; D gene ambiguous. CDR3 size: 14 residues. Trimming shortened V by 0 bases and J by 2 bases, and 8 bases separated the two germline ends. Germline V gene lookup returns CDR1 GTSNPN and CDR2 SVGIG (reference sequence). This CDR3 reads CAWSVLPGNQPQHF. The CDR3 DNA sequence: TGTGCCTGGAGTGTATTACCGGGCAATCAGCCCCAGCATTTT.

The chain uses TRBV28 and TRBJ2-7; D is uncertain. V was shortened by 6 bases and J by 3 bases, with 18 bases between the two germline ends. Germline CDR1 is MDHEN and CDR2 is SYDVKM. The CDR3 length is 15 residues. In DNA, the CDR3 is TGTGCCAGCAGAAGCGTAAAGGCGGTGGTCTACGAGCAGTACTTC. Amino acid sequence: CASRSVKAVVYEQYF.

This clone was counted a single time. The junction departs from the called germline gene at one end, perhaps through a read error. The CDR3 reads CAGSLGSGLETQYF. DNA of the CDR3: TGTGCCGGCAGCTTGGGATCAGGGTTAGAGACCCAGTACTTC. The rearrangement joins TRBV5-4 to TRBJ2-5; TRBD1 is a possible D gene (5 bases). The CDR3 has 14 amino acids. From germline, CDR1 is SGHNT and CDR2 YYREEE (reference sequence).